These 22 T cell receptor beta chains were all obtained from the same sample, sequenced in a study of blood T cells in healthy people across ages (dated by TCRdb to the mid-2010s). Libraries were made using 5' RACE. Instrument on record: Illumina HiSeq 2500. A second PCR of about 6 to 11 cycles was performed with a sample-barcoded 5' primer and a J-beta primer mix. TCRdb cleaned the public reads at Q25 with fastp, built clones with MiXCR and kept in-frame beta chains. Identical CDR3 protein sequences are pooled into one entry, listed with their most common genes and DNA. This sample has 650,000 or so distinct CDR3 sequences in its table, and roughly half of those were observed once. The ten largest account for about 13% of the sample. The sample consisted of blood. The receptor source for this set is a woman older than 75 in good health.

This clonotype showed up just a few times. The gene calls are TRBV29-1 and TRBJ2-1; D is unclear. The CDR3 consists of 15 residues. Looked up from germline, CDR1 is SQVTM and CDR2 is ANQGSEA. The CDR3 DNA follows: TGCAGGGTGACCTACCCCCTGGGCCCTGATAATGAGCAGTTCTTC. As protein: CRVTYPLGPDNEQFF.

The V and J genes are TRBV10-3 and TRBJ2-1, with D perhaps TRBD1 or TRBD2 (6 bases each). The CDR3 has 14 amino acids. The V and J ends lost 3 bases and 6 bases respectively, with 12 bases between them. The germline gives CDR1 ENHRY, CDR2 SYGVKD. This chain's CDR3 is CAISDKGEVNEQFF. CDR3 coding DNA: TGTGCCATCAGTGACAAGGGGGAGGTCAATGAGCAGTTCTTC.

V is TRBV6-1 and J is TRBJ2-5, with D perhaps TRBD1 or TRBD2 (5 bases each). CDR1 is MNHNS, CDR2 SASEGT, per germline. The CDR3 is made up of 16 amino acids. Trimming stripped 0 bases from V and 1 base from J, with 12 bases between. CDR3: CASSEAGVTTQETQYF. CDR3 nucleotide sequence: TGTGCCAGCAGTGAAGCGGGGGTGACAACCCAAGAGACCCAGTACTTC.

CDR3 region: CASSQDYEGIGEETQYF. The CDR3 DNA follows: TGCGCCAGCAGCCAAGATTACGAGGGGATAGGCGAAGAGACCCAGTACTTC. The V call is TRBV4-1, the J call TRBJ2-7; D is possibly TRBD1 or TRBD2 (5 bases each). The J call is doubtful: the DNA matches TRBJ2-5 better. The germline V gene has CDR1 MGHRA and CDR2 YSYEKL. The CDR3 totals 17 residues.

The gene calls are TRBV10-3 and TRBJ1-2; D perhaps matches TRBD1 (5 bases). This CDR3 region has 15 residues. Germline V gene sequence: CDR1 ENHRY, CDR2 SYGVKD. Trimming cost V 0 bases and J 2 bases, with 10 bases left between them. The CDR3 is CAISESVGGNYGYTF. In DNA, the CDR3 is TGTGCCATCAGTGAGTCGGTCGGGGGAAACTATGGCTACACCTTC.

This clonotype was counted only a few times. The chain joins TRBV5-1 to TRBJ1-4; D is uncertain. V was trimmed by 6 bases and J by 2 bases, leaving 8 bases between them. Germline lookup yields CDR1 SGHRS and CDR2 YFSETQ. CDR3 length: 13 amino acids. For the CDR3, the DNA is TGCGCCAGCATGCTGGGGACTAATGAAAAACTGTTTTTT. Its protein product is CASMLGTNEKLFF.

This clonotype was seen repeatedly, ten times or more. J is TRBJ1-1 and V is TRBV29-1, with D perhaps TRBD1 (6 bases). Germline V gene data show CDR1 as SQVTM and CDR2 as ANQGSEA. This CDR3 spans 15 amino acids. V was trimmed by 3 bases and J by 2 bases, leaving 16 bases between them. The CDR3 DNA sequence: TGCAGCGTTGAGCCGACAGGTTATGAAAACACTGAAGCTTTCTTT. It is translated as CSVEPTGYENTEAFF.

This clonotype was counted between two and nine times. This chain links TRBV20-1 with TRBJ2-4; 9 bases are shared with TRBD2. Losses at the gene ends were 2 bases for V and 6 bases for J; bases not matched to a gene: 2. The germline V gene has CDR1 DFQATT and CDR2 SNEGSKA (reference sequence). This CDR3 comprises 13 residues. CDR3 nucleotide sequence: TGCAGTGCTAGATGGCGGGGGGGAAACATTCAGTACTTC. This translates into CSARWRGGNIQYF.

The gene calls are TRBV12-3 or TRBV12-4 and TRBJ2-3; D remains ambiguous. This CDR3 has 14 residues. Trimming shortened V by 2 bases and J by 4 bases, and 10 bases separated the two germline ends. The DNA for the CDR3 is TGTGCCAGCAGTTTAAGGCTATGGGCAGATACGCAGTATTTT. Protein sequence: CASSLRLWADTQYF.

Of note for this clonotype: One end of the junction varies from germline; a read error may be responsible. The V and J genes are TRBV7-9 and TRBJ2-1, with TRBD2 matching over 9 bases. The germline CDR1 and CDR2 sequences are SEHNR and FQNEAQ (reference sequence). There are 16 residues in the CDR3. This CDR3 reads CASSLALAGEYNKQFF. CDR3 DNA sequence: TGTGCCAGCAGCTTAGCCTTAGCGGGAGAGTACAATAAGCAGTTCTTC.

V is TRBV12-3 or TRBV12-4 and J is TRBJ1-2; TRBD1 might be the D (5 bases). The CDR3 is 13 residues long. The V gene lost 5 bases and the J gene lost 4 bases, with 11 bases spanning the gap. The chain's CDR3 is CASSGGTPYGYTF. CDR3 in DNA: TGTGCCAGCAGTGGCGGGACTCCCTATGGCTACACCTTC.

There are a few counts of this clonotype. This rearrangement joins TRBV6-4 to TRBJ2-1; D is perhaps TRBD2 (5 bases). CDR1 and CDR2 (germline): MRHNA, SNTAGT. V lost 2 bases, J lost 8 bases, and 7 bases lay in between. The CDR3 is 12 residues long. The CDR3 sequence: CASSDRGYEQFF. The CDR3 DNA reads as TGTGCCAGCAGTGACCGAGGGTATGAGCAGTTCTTC.

CDR3 in amino acids: CASSTYKGEQFF. The CDR3 DNA reads as TGTGCCAGCAGCACCTACAAGGGTGAGCAGTTCTTC. This sequence joins TRBV7-2 and TRBJ2-1, with unresolved D. V was shortened by 5 bases and J by 9 bases, with 11 bases between the two germline ends. The CDR3 has 12 amino acids. Germline V lookup: CDR1 SGHTA, CDR2 FQGNSA. Complete variable domain (other parts from reference TRBV7-2 and TRBJ2-1): GAGVSQSPSNKVTEKGKDVELRCDPISGHTALYWYRQSLGQGLEFLIYFQGNSAPDKSGLPSDRFSAERTGGSVSTLTIQRTQQEDSAVYLCASSTYKGEQFFGPGTRLTVL.

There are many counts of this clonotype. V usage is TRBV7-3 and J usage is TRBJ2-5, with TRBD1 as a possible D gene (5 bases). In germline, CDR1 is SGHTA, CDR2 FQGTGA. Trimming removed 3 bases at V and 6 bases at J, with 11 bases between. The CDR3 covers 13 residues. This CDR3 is CASSLSRDKTQYF. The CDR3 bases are TGTGCCAGCAGCTTGTCCAGGGATAAGACCCAGTACTTC.

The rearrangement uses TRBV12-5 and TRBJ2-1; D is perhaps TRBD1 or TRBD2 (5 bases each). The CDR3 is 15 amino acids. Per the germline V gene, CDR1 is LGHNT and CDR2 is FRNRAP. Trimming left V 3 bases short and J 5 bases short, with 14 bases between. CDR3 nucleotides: TGTGCTAGTGGTTTAGGGGAGAGCAAGCACAATGAGCAGTTCTTC. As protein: CASGLGESKHNEQFF.

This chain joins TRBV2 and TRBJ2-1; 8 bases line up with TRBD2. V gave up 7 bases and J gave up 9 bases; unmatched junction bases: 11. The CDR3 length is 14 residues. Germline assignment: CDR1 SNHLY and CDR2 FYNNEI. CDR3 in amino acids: CASIRGGPNGEQFF. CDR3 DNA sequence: TGTGCCAGCATCCGGGGGGGGCCTAACGGTGAGCAGTTCTTC.

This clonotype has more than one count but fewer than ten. This CDR3 is CASSTQGTRNTGELFF. CDR3 DNA: TGTGCCAGCAGTACACAGGGAACCAGGAACACCGGGGAGCTGTTTTTT. The rearrangement uses TRBV2 and TRBJ2-2; possibly TRBD1 for D (6 bases). Germline assignment: CDR1 SNHLY and CDR2 FYNNEI. With 5 bases removed from V and 1 base from J, the gap between germline ends came to 14 bases. This CDR3 is built from 16 residues.

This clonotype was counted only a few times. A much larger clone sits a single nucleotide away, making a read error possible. This chain's CDR3 is CSVDSGGDEQYF. CDR3 DNA sequence: TGCAGCGTTGATTCCGGGGGCGATGAGCAGTACTTC. The V call is TRBV29-1, the J call TRBJ2-5; perhaps D is TRBD1 or TRBD2 (6 bases each). Germline assignment: CDR1 SQVTM and CDR2 ANQGSEA. V was trimmed by 3 bases and J by 11 bases, leaving 16 bases between them. This CDR3 is 12 amino acids long.

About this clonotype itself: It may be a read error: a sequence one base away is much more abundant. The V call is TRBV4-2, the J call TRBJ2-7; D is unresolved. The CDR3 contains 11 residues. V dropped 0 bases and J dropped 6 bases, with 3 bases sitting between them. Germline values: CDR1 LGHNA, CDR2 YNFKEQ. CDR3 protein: CASSQDFEQYF. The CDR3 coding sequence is TGTGCCAGCAGCCAAGATTTCGAGCAGTACTTC.

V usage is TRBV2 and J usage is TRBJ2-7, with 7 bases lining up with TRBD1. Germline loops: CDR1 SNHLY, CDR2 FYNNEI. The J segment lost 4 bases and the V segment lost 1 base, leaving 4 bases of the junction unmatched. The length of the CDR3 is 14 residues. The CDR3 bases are TGTGCCAGCAGTGAAGATGACAGGGCTTACGAGCAGTACTTC. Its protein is CASSEDDRAYEQYF.

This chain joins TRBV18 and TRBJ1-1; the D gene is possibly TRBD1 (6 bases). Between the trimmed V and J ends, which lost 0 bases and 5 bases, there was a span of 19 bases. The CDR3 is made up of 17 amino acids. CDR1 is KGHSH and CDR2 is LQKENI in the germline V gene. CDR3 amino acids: CASSPPGQRSGATEAFF. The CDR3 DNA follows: TGTGCCAGCTCACCACCGGGCCAGAGGTCAGGGGCAACTGAAGCTTTCTTT.

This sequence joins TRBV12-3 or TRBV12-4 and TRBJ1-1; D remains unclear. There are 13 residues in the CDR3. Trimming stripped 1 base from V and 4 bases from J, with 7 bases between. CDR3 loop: CASSLGILTEAFF. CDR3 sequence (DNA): TGTGCCAGCAGTTTAGGAATTCTCACTGAAGCTTTCTTT.